Listed below are T cell receptor beta chains from one sample, sequenced in a study of tumor-infiltrating lymphocytes in primary liver carcinoma. In TCRdb, the multiplex PCR reads were re-called with MiXCR into one record per CDR3 protein. The table lists about 99,000 distinct CDR3 sequences, almost 70% of them singletons. Sequences were obtained from liver tumor tissue from sampling region 5. These receptors came from a woman aged 55-75 years with primary liver carcinoma and hepatitis B virus infection. The CDR3 runs from the conserved cysteine through the conserved F or W. Each record gives: D gene, V gene, clone size, J gene, CDR3 DNA, CDR3 protein. The D gene is left open where the match is weak. Clone size is given for some rows only: seen once, a few or many times, or a class if the clone is expanded.

>.|TRBV2|many|TRBJ2-2
TGTGCCAGCTTGAACAGGGAGGGAGTCGGGGAGCTGTTTTTT
CASLNREGVGELFF
>.|TRBV29-1|.|TRBJ2-7
TGCAGCGTTGAAGACAGGGGACGCGAGCGGTACTTC
CSVEDRGRERYF
>TRBD1|TRBV29-1|many|TRBJ1-5
TGCAGCGCCCAGACAGGGGGCGCCGGTCAGCCCCAGCATTTT
CSAQTGGAGQPQHF
>.|TRBV6-5|many|TRBJ1-3
TGTGCCAGCATAGGGGGGGCTGGTGGAAACACCATATATTTT
CASIGGAGGNTIYF
>TRBD1|TRBV29-1|once|TRBJ2-5
TGCAGCGTTGAAGGCCCGACAGGGTCCATTGCAATCCAGTACTTC
CSVEGPTGSIAIQYF
>TRBD2|TRBV29-1|.|TRBJ2-1
TGCAGCGTTGGGGTAGCGGGGATGTACAATGAGCAGTTCTTC
CSVGVAGMYNEQFF
>.|TRBV30|many|TRBJ2-2
TGTGCCTGGAACAGGCTCCCGAACACCGGGGAGCTGTTTTTT
CAWNRLPNTGELFF
>.|TRBV25-1|.|TRBJ2-1
TGTGCCAGTAGTGAGCTGGAGTACAATGAGCAGTTCTTC
CASSELEYNEQFF
>TRBD1|TRBV7-9|.|TRBJ2-5
TGTGCCAGCAGCCAGCGGGACAGGGAAGAAGAGACCCAGTACTTC
CASSQRDREEETQYF
>.|TRBV13|.|TRBJ2-1
TGTGCCAGCAGCTTGGCACAGGCCCACTACAAAGAGCAGTTCTTC
CASSLAQAHYKEQFF
>.|TRBV11-1|few|TRBJ2-1
TGTGCTAGCAGCTTAGTGGCAGAGTCCAATGAGCAGTTCTTC
CASSLVAESNEQFF
>.|TRBV11-1|.|TRBJ2-1
TGTGCCAGCAACCAGAGAATCGGGATAGGGGTTCAGCAGTTCTTC
CASNQRIGIGVQQFF
>.|TRBV11-1|.|TRBJ2-1
TGTGCCAGCAGCCTTGACAGAATTGAGCACTTCTTC
CASSLDRIEHFF
>.|TRBV28|.|TRBJ1-6
TGTGCCAGCAGTTTATGGACAGATTATTCACCCCTCCACTTT
CASSLWTDYSPLHF
>TRBD2|TRBV28|.|TRBJ2-3
TGTGCCAGGAGTATACTAGCGGATACGCAGTATTTT
CARSILADTQYF